The next 15 T cell receptor beta chains were all read from a single sample in a study of T cell changes during pregnancy in multiple sclerosis. The assay was immunoSEQ multiplex PCR, and TCRdb's table has in-frame clones only and misses some. The sample consists of around 44,000 clones, roughly 92% of them appearing once. Sequencing was performed on peripheral blood. The receptors derive from a female donor with multiple sclerosis, enrolled in a pregnancy study.

The chain links TRBV4-3 to TRBJ2-1, with a weak D call TRBD1 (6 bases). The germline V gene encodes CDR1 LGHNA and CDR2 YSLEER. The germline V and J ends were trimmed by 8 bases and 7 bases, with 15 bases remaining between them. The CDR3 has 13 residues. CDR3 in amino acids: CASGIQGWNEQFF. As DNA, the CDR3 is TGCGCCAGCGGAATCCAGGGGTGGAATGAGCAGTTCTTC.

The chain links TRBV5-6 to TRBJ1-2; TRBD1 matches 7 bases. With V trimmed by 3 bases and J by 4 bases, 6 bases remained unmatched. CDR3 size: 14 residues. Germline CDR1 reads SGHDT; CDR2 reads YYEEEE. CDR3 residues: CASSWGRGTYGYTF. The CDR3 bases are TGTGCCAGCAGCTGGGGCAGGGGGACCTATGGCTACACCTTC.

V gene TRBV7-9 combines with J gene TRBJ2-1; no clear D gene. The CDR3 length is 13 residues. V was clipped by 5 bases and J by 8 bases, with 13 bases between them. Germline V gene sequence: CDR1 SEHNR, CDR2 FQNEAQ (reference sequence). The CDR3 nucleotides are TGTGCCAGCAGCCCTCCCCTTGTAGATGAGCAGTTCTTC. This encodes CASSPPLVDEQFF.

This chain links TRBV29-1 with TRBJ2-5; either TRBD1 or TRBD2 may supply D (6 bases each). Germline values: CDR1 SQVTM, CDR2 ANQGSEA. This CDR3 has 14 residues. With 3 bases removed from V and 5 bases from J, the gap between germline ends came to 16 bases. The CDR3 DNA is TGCAGCGTTGACCGGGGGCAGGGGAGGGAGACCCAGTACTTC. This translates into CSVDRGQGRETQYF.

The chain joins TRBV5-1 to TRBJ2-1; TRBD2 matches 9 bases. Looked up from germline, CDR1 is SGHRS and CDR2 is YFSETQ. V lost 0 bases, J lost 2 bases, and 6 bases stayed unmatched. The CDR3 runs 17 residues. The CDR3 protein is CASSLGRLAGPYNEQFF. The CDR3 region has the DNA TGCGCCAGCAGCTTGGGTCGGCTAGCGGGACCCTACAATGAGCAGTTCTTC.

This rearrangement joins TRBV6-6 to TRBJ1-5; no clear D gene. CDR3 size: 16 residues. Germline-derived CDR1 and CDR2 are MNHNY and SVGAGI (reference sequence). Trimming removed 6 bases from V and 7 bases from J, with 22 bases in between. The CDR3 protein is CASRLIEEGTGQPQHF. CDR3 DNA sequence: TGTGCCAGCAGGTTAATTGAAGAGGGCACCGGGCAGCCCCAGCATTTT.

The CDR3 loop is CASSPSVGFYGYTF. DNA of the CDR3: TGTGCCAGCAGCCCGTCGGTGGGGTTCTATGGCTACACCTTC. The V call is TRBV7-3, the J call TRBJ1-2; D gene uncertain. The CDR3 extends over 14 amino acids. CDR1 is SGHTA and CDR2 is FQGTGA in the germline V gene. The germline V and J ends were trimmed by 5 bases and 4 bases, with 14 bases remaining between them.

A word on this clone: Relative to the germline gene, one junction end is altered; a read error may explain this. The rearrangement joins TRBV18 to TRBJ2-1, with 10 bases aligning to TRBD2. This CDR3 spans 15 amino acids. Germline V gives CDR1 KGHSH, CDR2 LQKENI. The CDR3 DNA reads TGTGCCAGCTCGCCACCGGGACTAGCGTTCCATGAGCAGTTCTTC. It translates to CASSPPGLAFHEQFF.

The V and J genes are TRBV11-2 and TRBJ1-1, with a possible D match to TRBD1 (5 bases). CDR1 and CDR2 from the germline V gene are SGHAT and FQNNGV. V lost 3 bases, J lost 2 bases, and 10 bases lay in between. The CDR3 has 14 residues. The CDR3 DNA is TGTGCCAGCAGCTTTGTAGGACAAAACACTGAAGCTTTCTTT. This codes for CASSFVGQNTEAFF. The whole variable domain, filled in from reference TRBV11-2 and TRBJ1-1, reads EAGVAQSPRYKIIEKRQSVAFWCNPISGHATLYWYQQILGQGPKLLIQFQNNGVVDDSQLPKDRFSAERLKGVDSTLKIQPAKLEDSAVYLCASSFVGQNTEAFFGQGTRLTVV.

This chain joins TRBV7-6 and TRBJ2-1; D call uncertain. Trimming left V 5 bases short and J 6 bases short, with 20 bases between. This CDR3 region has 16 residues. Germline V lookup: CDR1 SGHVS, CDR2 FNYEAQ. In nucleotides, the CDR3 is TGTGCCAGCAGCCCCCCCCCTGGACGCTACTCCAATGAGCAGTTCTTC. Encoded protein: CASSPPPGRYSNEQFF.

The chain carries TRBV10-1 and TRBJ2-5, with 10 positions matching TRBD2. CDR1 and CDR2 from the germline V gene are WNHNN and SYGVQD (reference sequence). The CDR3 consists of 16 residues. Trimming took 2 bases from V and 3 from J; bases not matched to a gene: 6. CDR3 bases: TGCGCCAGCAGTGAGCTTGGACTAGCGGATAAAGAGACCCAGTACTTC. Protein: CASSELGLADKETQYF.

The chain links TRBV6-4 to TRBJ2-2, with 11 bases aligning to TRBD2. CDR3 size: 16 residues. From germline, CDR1 is MRHNA and CDR2 SNTAGT. Trimming cost V 3 bases and J 4 bases; bases outside gene matches: 4. In nucleotides, the CDR3 is TGTGCCAGCAGTGAACTAGCGGGAGCTAGCACCGGGGAGCTGTTTTTT. As protein: CASSELAGASTGELFF.

In this sample, this clone turned up once. CDR3: CAIAQRGGDGEQYF. CDR3 DNA: TGTGCCATCGCCCAGAGAGGGGGGGACGGCGAGCAGTACTTC. The chain employs TRBV10-3 and TRBJ2-7; D may be TRBD2 (7 bases). The V gene lost 8 bases and the J gene lost 6 bases, with 20 bases spanning the gap. CDR1 and CDR2 (germline): ENHRY, SYGVKD. This CDR3 comprises 14 residues.

The chain employs TRBV2 and TRBJ2-6; 7 nucleotides line up with TRBD2. The CDR3 has 16 amino acids. Germline trimming cut 5 bases from V and 0 bases from J; bases unmatched to any gene: 4. Germline lookup yields CDR1 SNHLY and CDR2 FYNNEI. The chain's CDR3 is CASSREASSGANVLTF. The CDR3, as DNA: TGTGCCAGCAGTCGGGAGGCCTCCTCTGGGGCCAACGTCCTGACTTTC.

This chain connects TRBV2 to TRBJ2-2, with TRBD1 matching over 10 bases. The CDR3 is made up of 15 amino acids. V dropped 8 bases and J dropped 6; count of bases not matched to a gene: 9. The germline V gene encodes CDR1 SNHLY and CDR2 FYNNEI. Here the CDR3 DNA reads TGTGCCAGCTGGGGGGGGACAGGGGTAGCCGGGGAGCTGTTTTTT. Protein: CASWGGTGVAGELFF.